There are a few counts of the clone carrying this TCR beta chain. The data were taken from a study of regulatory T cells in long-lasting Graves disease. HTBI primers from iRepertoire and Arm-PCR of CDR3 regions yielded the TCR beta libraries. TCRdb independently ran MiXCR on the multiplex PCR reads; one entry per CDR3 protein. The sample records around 340,000 distinct CDR3 sequences, roughly a fifth being singletons. Time point noted: persistent/refractory GD, antithyroid drugs over 5 years with positive TRAb. The authors made the TCR library using RNA they extracted from PBMCs. Recruitment took place at an endocrinology department in Xi'an, China. Trimming cost V 6 bases and J 6 bases, with 14 bases left between them. In germline, CDR1 is LNHNV, CDR2 YYDKDF (reference sequence). The CDR3 has 13 amino acids.

The rearrangement links TRBV15 to TRBJ1-1; D is unclear. The material was peripheral blood mononuclear cells (PBMCs), obtained when the disease was refractory, from a patient treated with antithyroid drugs. The clonotype originates from a female donor with Graves disease. The CDR3, as DNA: TGTGCCACCAGTCTCCTCGACGGTGCTGAAGCTTTCTTT. Protein: CATSLLDGAEAFF.